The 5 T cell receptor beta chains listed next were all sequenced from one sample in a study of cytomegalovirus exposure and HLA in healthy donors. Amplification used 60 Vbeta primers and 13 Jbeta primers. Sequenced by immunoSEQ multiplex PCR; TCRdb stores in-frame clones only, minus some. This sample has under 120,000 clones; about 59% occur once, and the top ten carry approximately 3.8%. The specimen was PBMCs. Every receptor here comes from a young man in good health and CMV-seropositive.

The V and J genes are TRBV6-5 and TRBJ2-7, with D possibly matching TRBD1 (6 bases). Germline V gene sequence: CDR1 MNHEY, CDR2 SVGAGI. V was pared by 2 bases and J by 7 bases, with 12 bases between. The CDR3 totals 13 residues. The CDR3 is CASSYPQGKEQYF. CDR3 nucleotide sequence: TGTGCCAGCAGTTACCCACAGGGAAAGGAGCAGTACTTC.

In DNA, the CDR3 is TGTGCCAGCAGCAAAGCGCCTTCCGGGCCGACAGGTCAGTATAATTCACCCCTCCACTTT. Amino acid sequence: CASSKAPSGPTGQYNSPLHF. The chain combines TRBV21-1 with TRBJ1-6; the table's D call, TRBD1, was not checked against the DNA. TRBV21-1 is a pseudogene. CDR3 length equals 20 residues.

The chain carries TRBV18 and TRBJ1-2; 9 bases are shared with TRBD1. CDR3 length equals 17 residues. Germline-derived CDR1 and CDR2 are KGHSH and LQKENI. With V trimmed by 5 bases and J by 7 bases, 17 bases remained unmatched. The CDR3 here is CASSSGSGTGRLIGYTF. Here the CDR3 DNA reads TGTGCCAGCTCATCGGGAAGCGGGACAGGGCGTTTAATTGGCTACACCTTC.

DNA of the CDR3: TGTGCCAGCAGCGTAGGACAGGGGAGTGTCACAGATACGCAGTATTTT. This gives the protein CASSVGQGSVTDTQYF. The J gene is TRBJ2-3, the V gene TRBV9, with 8 bases lining up with TRBD1. This CDR3 has 16 amino acids. V lost 0 bases to trimming and J lost 2 bases; unmatched junction nucleotides: 5. Per germline, CDR1 SGDLS and CDR2 YYNGEE.

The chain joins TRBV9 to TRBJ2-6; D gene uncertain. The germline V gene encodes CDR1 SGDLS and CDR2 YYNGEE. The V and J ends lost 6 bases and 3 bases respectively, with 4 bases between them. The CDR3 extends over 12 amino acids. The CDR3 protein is CASTNGANVLTF. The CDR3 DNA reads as TGTGCCAGCACTAATGGGGCCAACGTCCTGACTTTC.